This entry concerns a single TCR beta chain. Its target is not known. The germline CDR1 and CDR2 sequences are SNHLY and FYNNEI. The CDR3 contains 13 residues. Trimming took 5 bases from V and 10 from J; bases not matched to a gene: 8. TCRdb's copy holds only in-frame clones and misses some; the assay was immunoSEQ multiplex PCR. Counted here are fewer than 25,000 clones, under 95% occurring once; the ten biggest clones make up approximately 4.1%. The sample belongs to a study of T cells in localized non-small cell lung cancer. Study observations and caveats: Without multi-region sequencing, intratumor heterogeneity could not be excluded. Exceeding tumor, uninvolved adjacent lung had the highest T cell clonality. Researchers found a median approximately 53 of the top 100 tumor clones in adjacent lung.

The specimen comprised peripheral blood, sampled before any cancer treatment. The chain recombines TRBV2 with TRBJ1-1; 9 bases match TRBD1. The receptor was isolated from a male donor aged 60 or over with stage I squamous cell lung carcinoma. This chain's CDR3 is CASSLDRGRIAFF. The DNA for the CDR3 is TGTGCCAGCAGTTTGGACAGGGGAAGAATAGCTTTCTTT.